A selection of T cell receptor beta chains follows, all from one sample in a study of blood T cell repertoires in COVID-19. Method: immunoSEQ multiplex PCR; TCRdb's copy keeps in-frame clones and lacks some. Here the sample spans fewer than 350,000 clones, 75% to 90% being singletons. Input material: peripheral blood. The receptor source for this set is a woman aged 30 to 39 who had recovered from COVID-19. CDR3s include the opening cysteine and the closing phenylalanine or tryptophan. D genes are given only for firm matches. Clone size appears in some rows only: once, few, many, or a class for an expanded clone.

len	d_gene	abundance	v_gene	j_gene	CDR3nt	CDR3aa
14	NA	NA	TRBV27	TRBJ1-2	TGTGCCAGCAGTTTTAGTAAGGGGAACTATGGCTACACCTTC	CASSFSKGNYGYTF
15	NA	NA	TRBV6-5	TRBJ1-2	TGTGCCAGCAGTTACTCGGGACACGGGGCCTATGGCTACACCTTC	CASSYSGHGAYGYTF
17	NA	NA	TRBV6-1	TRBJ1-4	TGTGCCAGCAGTGACGACAGTCCTACCGCAACTAATGAAAAACTGTTTTTT	CASSDDSPTATNEKLFF
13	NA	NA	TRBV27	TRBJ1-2	TGTGCCAGCAGTTTAGGTCAGGGCTATGGCTACACCTTC	CASSLGQGYGYTF
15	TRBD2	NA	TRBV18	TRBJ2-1	TGTGCCAGCCAGACCGGGCTAGCGGGAAAGAATGAGCAGTTCTTC	CASQTGLAGKNEQFF
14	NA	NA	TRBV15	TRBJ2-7	TGTGCCACCAAATCCCCGACGGGAGTTGATGAGCAGTACTTC	CATKSPTGVDEQYF
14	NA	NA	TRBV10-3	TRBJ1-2	TGTGCCATCAAGGTACAGGAGTCTAACTATGGCTACACCTTC	CAIKVQESNYGYTF
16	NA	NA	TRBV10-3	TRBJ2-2	TGTGCCATCAGTGAGCCCCCCGTCGGGGACACCGGGGAGCTGTTTTTT	CAISEPPVGDTGELFF
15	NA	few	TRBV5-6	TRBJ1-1	TGTGCCAGCAGCTTTCGGGGGGCTGGAAACACTGAAGCTTTCTTT	CASSFRGAGNTEAFF
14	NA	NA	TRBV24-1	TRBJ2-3	TGTGCCACCAGTGATCCGAGCAGGGCAGATACGCAGTATTTT	CATSDPSRADTQYF
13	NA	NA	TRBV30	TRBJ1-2	TGTGCCTGGAGTGTACTGTCGTCTCTTGGCTACACCTTC	CAWSVLSSLGYTF
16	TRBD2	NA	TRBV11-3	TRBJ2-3	TGTGCCAGCAGCCCGGGGACTACCGCGAGTACAGATACGCAGTATTTT	CASSPGTTASTDTQYF
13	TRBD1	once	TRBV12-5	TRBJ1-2	TGTGCTAGTCGCGGACAGGGCCACTATGGCTACACCTTC	CASRGQGHYGYTF
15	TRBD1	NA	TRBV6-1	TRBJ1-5	TGTGCCAGCAGTGAAGGGGACAGCAATAATCAGCCCCAGCATTTT	CASSEGDSNNQPQHF
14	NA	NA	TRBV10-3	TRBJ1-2	TGTGCCATCAGTGAGTCGCAGGACGGGGGTACCTACACCTTC	CAISESQDGGTYTF
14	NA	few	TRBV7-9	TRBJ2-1	TGTGCCAGCAGCTTAGCCCCGGGGAACAATGAGCAGTTCTTC	CASSLAPGNNEQFF
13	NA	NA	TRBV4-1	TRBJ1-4	TGCGCCAGCAGCCTCAGGGAGGGTGAAAAACTGTTTTTT	CASSLREGEKLFF
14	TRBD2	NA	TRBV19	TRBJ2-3	TGTGCCAGTAGTAACGAGCGGGAGACAGATACGCAGTATTTT	CASSNERETDTQYF
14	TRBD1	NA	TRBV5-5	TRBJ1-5	TGTGCCAGCGGAAAAACGACAGGGGACCAGCCCCAGCATTTT	CASGKTTGDQPQHF
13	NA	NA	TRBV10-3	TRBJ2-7	TGTGCCATCAGCCGGGACACCCCCTACGAGCAGTACTTC	CAISRDTPYEQYF
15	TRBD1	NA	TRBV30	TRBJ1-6	TGTGCCTGGGCCCGACAGGGACCGAATAATTCACCCCTCCACTTT	CAWARQGPNNSPLHF
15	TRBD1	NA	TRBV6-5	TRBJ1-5	TGTGCCAGCAGAACCAGGGGGCAGGGCAATCAGCCCCAGCATTTT	CASRTRGQGNQPQHF